A single sample is the source of the 30 T cell receptor beta chains below, sequenced in a study of PD-1 blockade in classical Hodgkin lymphoma. Every patient experienced relapse after autologous stem cell transplantation, and brentuximab vedotin exposure varied. Only in-frame clones appear in the TCRdb table, and some are missing; sequencing was by immunoSEQ multiplex PCR. This sample has roughly 62,000 clones, with approximately 88% found just once. The source was peripheral blood mononuclear cells (PBMCs), collected at baseline. Receptors were obtained from a human donor with classical Hodgkin lymphoma.

The chain uses TRBV27 and TRBJ2-7; D gene ambiguous. Deletions cut 5 bases from V and 7 bases from J, with 18 bases between. The length of the CDR3 is 14 residues. The V gene's germline CDR1 is MNHEY and CDR2 SMNVEV (reference sequence). The CDR3, as DNA: TGTGCCAGCAGTCCTTTCAGAACACCGGATGAGCAGTACTTC. Amino acid sequence: CASSPFRTPDEQYF.

The J gene is TRBJ1-1, the V gene TRBV14; no reliable D call. CDR1 is SGHDN, CDR2 FVKESK, per germline. This CDR3 is 14 amino acids long. V was cut by 6 bases and J by 1 base, with 12 bases left in between. Here the CDR3 reads CASRKDLSNTEAFF. As DNA, the CDR3 is TGTGCCAGCAGGAAGGACCTTTCGAACACTGAAGCTTTCTTT.

This clone was found once. The rearrangement links TRBV23-1 to TRBJ2-7, with 8 bases identical to TRBD2. TRBV23-1 is an ORF, with its function uncertain. Losses at the gene ends were 1 base for V and 7 bases for J; bases not matched to a gene: 15. This CDR3 region has 17 residues. The CDR3 region has the DNA TGCGCCAGCAGTCAATTCCCCCCCAGCGGGGGAGGGACGGAGCAGTACTTC. Its translation: CASSQFPPSGGGTEQYF.

V usage is TRBV28 and J usage is TRBJ1-6; D uncertain. Between the trimmed V and J ends, which lost 5 bases and 6 bases, there was a span of 14 bases. CDR1 is MDHEN, CDR2 SYDVKM, per germline. The CDR3 length is 15 residues. In nucleotides, the CDR3 is TGTGCCAGCAGTAAAGGGTCCTACGGTAATTCACCCCTCCACTTT. Residues: CASSKGSYGNSPLHF.

The count of this clone is one. This chain joins TRBV14 and TRBJ1-1, with TRBD1 identical over 7 bases. Germline values: CDR1 SGHDN, CDR2 FVKESK. The junction had 7 bases not matched to a gene; V was cut back by 2 bases and J by 10 bases. The CDR3 is 13 residues long. DNA of the CDR3: TGTGCCAGCAGCCAAACCCGGGACAGTTCAGCTTTCTTT. It encodes CASSQTRDSSAFF. Full variable domain (outside the CDR3, taken from reference TRBV14 and TRBJ1-1): EAGVTQFPSHSVIEKGQTVTLRCDPISGHDNLYWYRRVMGKEIKFLLHFVKESKQDESGMPNNRFLAERTGGTYSTLKVQPAELEDSGVYFCASSQTRDSSAFFGQGTRLTVV.

The V gene is TRBV5-1, the J gene TRBJ2-3; the D is unclear. The V end was cut by 2 bases, the J end by 2 bases, with 9 bases between. In germline, CDR1 is SGHRS, CDR2 YFSETQ. CDR3 length: 14 amino acids. The DNA for the CDR3 is TGCGCCAGCAGCTTAGTTCAGATCACAGATACGCAGTATTTT. It translates to CASSLVQITDTQYF. The whole variable domain, filled in from reference TRBV5-1 and TRBJ2-3, reads KAGVTQTPRYLIKTRGQQVTLSCSPISGHRSVSWYQQTPGQGLQFLFEYFSETQRNKGNFPGRFSGRQFSNSRSEMNVSTLELGDSALYLCASSLVQITDTQYFGPGTRLTVL.

The V gene is TRBV7-2, the J gene TRBJ1-6, with a weak D call TRBD1 (6 bases). This CDR3 contains 15 residues. CDR1 and CDR2 from the germline V gene are SGHTA and FQGNSA. Between the trimmed V and J ends, which lost 0 bases and 7 bases, there was a span of 10 bases. The CDR3 sequence: CASSLATGFNSPLHF. The CDR3, as DNA: TGTGCCAGCAGCTTAGCTACAGGGTTCAATTCACCCCTCCACTTT.

CDR3 sequence: CASRGTGNSNYGYTF. CDR3 bases: TGTGCCAGCAGGGGGACAGGGAACTCTAACTATGGCTACACCTTC. The V and J genes are TRBV6-1 and TRBJ1-2; 9 positions match TRBD1. This CDR3 has 15 residues. From germline, CDR1 is MNHNS and CDR2 SASEGT. V lost 6 bases, J lost 0 bases, and 5 bases stayed unmatched.

The chain combines TRBV6-6 with TRBJ2-2; a weak D match, TRBD1 (6 bases). The germline V gene encodes CDR1 MNHNY and CDR2 SVGAGI (reference sequence). V lost 7 bases and J lost 4, with 13 bases in between. The length of the CDR3 is 14 residues. The CDR3 loop is CASTGVRSTGELFF. CDR3 sequence (DNA): TGTGCCAGCACAGGGGTTCGTTCCACCGGGGAGCTGTTTTTT.

CDR3 sequence reads: CASATGDYGYTF. The CDR3 DNA reads as TGTGCCAGCGCAACAGGGGATTATGGCTACACCTTC. The J gene is TRBJ1-2, the V gene TRBV27; 7 bases are a match to TRBD1. Trimming took 8 bases from V and 5 from J; bases not matched to a gene: 5. Germline CDR1 reads MNHEY; CDR2 reads SMNVEV (reference sequence). This CDR3 spans 12 amino acids.

The rearrangement links TRBV10-3 to TRBJ2-2; D remains unclear. V was clipped by 6 bases and J by 4 bases, with 6 bases between them. The V gene's germline CDR1 is ENHRY and CDR2 SYGVKD. CDR3 length equals 12 residues. As DNA, the CDR3 is TGTGCCATCAGGTCGAGCACCGGGGAGCTGTTTTTT. Its translation: CAIRSSTGELFF.

This clone appeared once. This chain connects TRBV7-2 to TRBJ1-6; D remains unclear. This CDR3 is 16 amino acids long. Germline V gene data show CDR1 as SGHTA and CDR2 as FQGNSA. Trimming stripped 0 bases from V and 0 bases from J, with 6 bases between. The CDR3 coding sequence is TGTGCCAGCAGCTTAGCTTTTAGCTCCTATAATTCACCCCTCCACTTT. This encodes CASSLAFSSYNSPLHF. Full variable domain (missing parts from reference TRBV7-2 and TRBJ1-6): GAGVSQSPSNKVTEKGKDVELRCDPISGHTALYWYRQSLGQGLEFLIYFQGNSAPDKSGLPSDRFSAERTGGSVSTLTIQRTQQEDSAVYLCASSLAFSSYNSPLHFGNGTRLTVT.

This chain uses TRBV27 with TRBJ1-3; D gene ambiguous. Germline-derived CDR1 and CDR2 are MNHEY and SMNVEV (reference sequence). This CDR3 is 15 amino acids long. V was shortened by 4 bases and J by 4 bases, with 14 bases between the two germline ends. CDR3 loop: CASSSNNFGGNTIYF. The DNA for the CDR3 is TGTGCCAGCAGTTCCAATAATTTTGGGGGAAACACCATATATTTT.

The J gene is TRBJ2-1, the V gene TRBV19; D is undetermined. CDR1 and CDR2 (germline): LNHDA, SQIVND (reference sequence). The germline V and J ends were trimmed by 1 base and 0 bases, with 10 bases remaining between them. The CDR3 runs 16 residues. CDR3 loop: CASSIGPVPSYNEQFF. The CDR3 nucleotides read TGTGCCAGTAGTATAGGACCGGTGCCCTCCTACAATGAGCAGTTCTTC.

The chain recombines TRBV6-1 with TRBJ1-5; 8 nucleotides align to TRBD1. V gave up 5 bases and J gave up 6 bases; unmatched junction bases: 9. Germline CDR1 MNHNS, CDR2 SASEGT. CDR3 length equals 15 residues. The CDR3 reads CASSSGPDRAQPQHF. CDR3 sequence (DNA): TGTGCCAGCAGTTCCGGACCGGACAGGGCTCAGCCCCAGCATTTT.

The gene calls are TRBV30 and TRBJ2-2; D gene ambiguous. Germline V gene lookup returns CDR1 GTSNPN and CDR2 SVGIG (reference sequence). This CDR3 is 14 amino acids long. The V end was cut by 0 bases, the J end by 5 bases, with 10 bases between. CDR3 protein: CAWSVLVGTGELFF. In DNA form, the CDR3 reads TGTGCCTGGAGTGTACTGGTAGGGACCGGGGAGCTGTTTTTT. Together with reference TRBV30 and TRBJ2-2, the CDR3 gives the full variable domain: SQTIHQWPATLVQPVGSPLSLECTVEGTSNPNLYWYRQAAGRGLQLLFYSVGIGQISSEVPQNLSASRPQDRQFILSSKKLLLSDSGFYLCAWSVLVGTGELFFGEGSRLTVL.

The chain links TRBV9 to TRBJ1-1; tentatively, D is TRBD1 (5 bases). Per germline, CDR1 SGDLS and CDR2 YYNGEE. V lost 4 bases to trimming and J lost 3 bases, with 16 bases between them. This CDR3 spans 15 amino acids. The CDR3 region is CASSPRQSSDTEAFF. For the CDR3, the DNA is TGTGCCAGCAGCCCAAGACAGTCATCCGACACTGAAGCTTTCTTT.

This sequence joins TRBV2 and TRBJ1-1; a possible D gene is TRBD1 (5 bases). The CDR3 extends over 15 amino acids. Trimming removed 1 base at V and 1 base at J, with 10 bases between. CDR1 SNHLY and CDR2 FYNNEI come from the germline V gene. DNA of the CDR3: TGTGCCAGCAGTGAAGTCAGGGCGCGGAACACTGAAGCTTTCTTT. Translated: CASSEVRARNTEAFF. The variable domain in full, completed from reference TRBV2 and TRBJ1-1, reads EPEVTQTPSHQVTQMGQEVILRCVPISNHLYFYWYRQILGQKVEFLVSFYNNEISEKSEIFDDQFSVERPDGSNFTLKIRSTKLEDSAMYFCASSEVRARNTEAFFGQGTRLTVV.

The chain links TRBV7-9 to TRBJ1-2, with D possibly TRBD1 on 5 matching bases. The ends were cut back, 5 bases at V and 8 bases at J, with 18 bases in the middle. The CDR3 runs to 14 residues. Per the germline V gene, CDR1 is SEHNR and CDR2 is FQNEAQ (reference sequence). The CDR3 reads CASSPIQAIPGYTF. The CDR3 DNA follows: TGTGCCAGCAGCCCAATACAGGCAATACCAGGCTACACCTTC.

This clone has just one count. The rearrangement links TRBV6-4 to TRBJ2-3; 9 bases agree with TRBD2. The CDR3 runs to 16 residues. After removal of 5 bases from V and 2 bases from J, the junction contained 8 bases not matched to a gene. Germline V CDR1 and CDR2: MRHNA, SNTAGT. The chain's CDR3 is CASSHRSSGDTDTQYF. The CDR3, as DNA: TGTGCCAGCAGTCACCGCTCTAGCGGGGACACAGATACGCAGTATTTT.

This chain links TRBV27 with TRBJ2-3, with TRBD1 matching over 9 bases. The ends lost 5 bases at V and 3 bases at J; junction bases unmatched: 15. The CDR3 length is 18 residues. Germline values: CDR1 MNHEY, CDR2 SMNVEV (reference sequence). The CDR3 nucleotides are TGTGCCAGCAGTCCCCCTAGCCGGGGACAGGGCGTGACAGATACGCAGTATTTT. Amino acid sequence: CASSPPSRGQGVTDTQYF.

The CDR3 is CASSLRPRFKDEQFF. The CDR3 DNA sequence: TGTGCCAGCAGCTTACGACCAAGGTTTAAGGATGAGCAGTTCTTC. The chain joins TRBV7-2 to TRBJ2-1; D remains unclear. The germline V gene has CDR1 SGHTA and CDR2 FQGNSA. CDR3 length equals 15 residues. V was cut by 2 bases and J by 8 bases, with 16 bases left in between.

The V gene is TRBV7-2, the J gene TRBJ2-3; unclear D gene. The CDR3 spans 16 residues. Germline CDR1 and CDR2: SGHTA and FQGNSA. V was cut by 6 bases and J by 3 bases, with 19 bases left in between. This CDR3 is CASREVGSRATDTQYF. The CDR3 DNA reads TGTGCCAGCAGGGAAGTCGGGTCCCGGGCTACAGATACGCAGTATTTT.

J is TRBJ1-5 and V is TRBV19; D gene unclear. The CDR3 length is 15 residues. CDR1 is LNHDA and CDR2 is SQIVND in the germline V gene (reference sequence). V lost 2 bases and J lost 1, with 9 bases in between. The CDR3 reads CASSIWERSNQPQHF. For the CDR3, the DNA is TGTGCCAGTAGTATATGGGAGCGGAGCAATCAGCCCCAGCATTTT.

The rearrangement joins TRBV6-1 to TRBJ1-1, with 7 bases aligning to TRBD1. The CDR3 has 13 amino acids. Germline lookup yields CDR1 MNHNS and CDR2 SASEGT. V lost 8 bases and J lost 5; bases outside the gene matches: 8. The CDR3 protein is CASSRQGETEAFF. CDR3 nucleotides: TGTGCCAGCTCGAGACAGGGTGAGACTGAAGCTTTCTTT.

The chain has TRBV23-1 and TRBJ1-2, with unresolved D. TRBV23-1 is placed among ORFs of uncertain function. The CDR3 is 13 amino acids. Trimming removed 3 bases at V and 5 bases at J, with 10 bases between. The CDR3 sequence is CASSQAGKYGYTF. The CDR3 bases are TGCGCCAGCAGTCAGGCGGGTAAGTATGGCTACACCTTC.

The chain links TRBV9 to TRBJ2-5; 7 bases agree with TRBD2. The CDR3 extends over 15 amino acids. V lost 3 bases, J lost 5 bases, and 10 bases stayed unmatched. CDR1 SGDLS and CDR2 YYNGEE come from the germline V gene. The CDR3 loop is CASSANGLGGETQYF. DNA for the CDR3: TGTGCCAGCAGCGCCAATGGACTAGGCGGGGAGACCCAGTACTTC.

The chain couples TRBV29-1 to TRBJ1-1, with D maybe TRBD1 (6 bases). Per germline, CDR1 SQVTM and CDR2 ANQGSEA. The V and J ends lost 3 bases and 5 bases respectively, with 16 bases between them. This CDR3 is 14 amino acids long. The chain's CDR3 is CSVDRTGQRTEAFF. The CDR3 DNA is TGCAGCGTTGACCGTACGGGACAAAGGACTGAAGCTTTCTTT.

V gene TRBV5-6 combines with J gene TRBJ2-7; TRBD1 is a possible D gene (6 bases). V was cut by 4 bases and J by 0 bases, with 17 bases left in between. The CDR3 covers 16 residues. CDR1 is SGHDT and CDR2 is YYEEEE in the germline V gene. The CDR3 DNA reads TGTGCCAGCAGCGCTTACAAAGGGGGAGCCTCCTACGAGCAGTACTTC. Translation gives CASSAYKGGASYEQYF.

The chain is built from TRBV7-9 and TRBJ2-1; D gene uncertain. V lost 2 bases, J lost 0 bases, and 11 bases lay in between. The CDR3 is made up of 16 amino acids. Germline lookup yields CDR1 SEHNR and CDR2 FQNEAQ (reference sequence). CDR3 in DNA: TGTGCCAGCAGCTTATATTTCTCGAGCTCCTACAATGAGCAGTTCTTC. Residues: CASSLYFSSSYNEQFF.